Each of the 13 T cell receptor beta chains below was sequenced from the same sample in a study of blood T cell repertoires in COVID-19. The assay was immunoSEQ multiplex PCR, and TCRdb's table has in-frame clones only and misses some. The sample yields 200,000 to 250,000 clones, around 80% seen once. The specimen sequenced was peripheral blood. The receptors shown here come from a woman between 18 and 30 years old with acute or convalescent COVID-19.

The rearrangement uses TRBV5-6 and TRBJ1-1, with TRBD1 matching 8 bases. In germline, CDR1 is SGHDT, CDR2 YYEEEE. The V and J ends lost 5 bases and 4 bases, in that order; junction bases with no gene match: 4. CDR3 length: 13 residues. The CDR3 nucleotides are TGTGCCAGCAGTCCCGACAGGGGCACTGAAGCTTTCTTT. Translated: CASSPDRGTEAFF.

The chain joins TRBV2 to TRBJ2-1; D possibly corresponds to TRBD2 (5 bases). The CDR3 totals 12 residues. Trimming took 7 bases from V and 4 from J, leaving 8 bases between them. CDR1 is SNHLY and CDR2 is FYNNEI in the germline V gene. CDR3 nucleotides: TGTGCCAGCAAGGACTCGTACAATGAGCAGTTCTTC. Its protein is CASKDSYNEQFF.

The CDR3 bases are TGCGCCAGCAGCTTGGGGGACTCCTCCTACAATGAGCAGTTCTTC. Translation gives CASSLGDSSYNEQFF. The chain couples TRBV5-1 to TRBJ2-1; possible D gene TRBD2, 6 bases. V gave up 0 bases and J gave up 0 bases, with 7 bases separating them. Per germline, CDR1 SGHRS and CDR2 YFSETQ. The CDR3 length is 15 residues.

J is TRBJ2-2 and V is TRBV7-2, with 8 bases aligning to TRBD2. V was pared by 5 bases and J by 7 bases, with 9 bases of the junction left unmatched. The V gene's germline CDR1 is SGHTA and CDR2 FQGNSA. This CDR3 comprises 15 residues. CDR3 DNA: TGTGCCAGCAGCCCTCTTAAAGCGGGAGTCGGGGAGCTGTTTTTT. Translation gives CASSPLKAGVGELFF.

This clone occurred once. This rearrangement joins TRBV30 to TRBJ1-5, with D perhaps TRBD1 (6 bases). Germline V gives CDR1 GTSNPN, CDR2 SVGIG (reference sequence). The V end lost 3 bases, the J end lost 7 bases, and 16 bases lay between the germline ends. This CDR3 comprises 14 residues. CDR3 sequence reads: CAWRSTGHGQPQHF. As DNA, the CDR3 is TGTGCCTGGAGGAGCACAGGGCACGGGCAGCCCCAGCATTTT.

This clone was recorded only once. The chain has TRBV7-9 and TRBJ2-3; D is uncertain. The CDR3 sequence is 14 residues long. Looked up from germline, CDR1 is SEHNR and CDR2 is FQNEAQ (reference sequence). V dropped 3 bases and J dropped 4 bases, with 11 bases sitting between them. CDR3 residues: CASSFGQSADTQYF. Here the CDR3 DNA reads TGTGCCAGCAGCTTCGGCCAAAGCGCAGATACGCAGTATTTT.

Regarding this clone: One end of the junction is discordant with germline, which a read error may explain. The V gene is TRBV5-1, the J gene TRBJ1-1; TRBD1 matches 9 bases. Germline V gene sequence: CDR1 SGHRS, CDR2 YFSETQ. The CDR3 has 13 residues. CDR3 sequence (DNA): TGCGCCAGCAGCTTGAGTCCCGGGACAGGGCCGACTTTT. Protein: CASSLSPGTGPTF.

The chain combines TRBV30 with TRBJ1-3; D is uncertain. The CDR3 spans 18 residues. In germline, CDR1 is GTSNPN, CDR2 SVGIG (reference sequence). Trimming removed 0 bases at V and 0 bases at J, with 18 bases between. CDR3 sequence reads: CAWSVGSGIGGSGNTIYF. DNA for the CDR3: TGTGCCTGGAGTGTAGGGTCGGGGATCGGAGGCTCTGGAAACACCATATATTTT.

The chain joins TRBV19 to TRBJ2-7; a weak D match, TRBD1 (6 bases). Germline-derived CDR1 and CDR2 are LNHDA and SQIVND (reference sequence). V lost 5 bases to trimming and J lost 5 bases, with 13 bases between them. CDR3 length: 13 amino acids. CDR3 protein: CASSGTNRDEQYF. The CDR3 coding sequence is TGTGCCAGTAGTGGAACGAACAGGGACGAGCAGTACTTC. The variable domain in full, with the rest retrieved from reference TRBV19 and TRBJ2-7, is DGGITQSPKYLFRKEGQNVTLSCEQNLNHDAMYWYRQDPGQGLRLIYYSQIVNDFQKGDIAEGYSVSREKKESFPLTVTSAQKNPTAFYLCASSGTNRDEQYFGPGTRLTVT.

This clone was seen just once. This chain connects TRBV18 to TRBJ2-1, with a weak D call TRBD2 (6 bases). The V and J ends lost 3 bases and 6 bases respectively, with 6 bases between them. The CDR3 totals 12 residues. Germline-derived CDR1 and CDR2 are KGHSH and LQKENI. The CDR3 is CASSPGGNEQFF. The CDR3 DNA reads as TGTGCCAGCTCACCGGGGGGCAATGAGCAGTTCTTC.

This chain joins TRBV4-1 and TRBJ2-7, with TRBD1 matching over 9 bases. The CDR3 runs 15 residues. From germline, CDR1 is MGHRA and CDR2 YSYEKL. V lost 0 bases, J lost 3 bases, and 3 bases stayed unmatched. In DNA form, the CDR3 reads TGCGCCAGCAGCCAAGATAACAGGGGGCTCTACGAGCAGTACTTC. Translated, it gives CASSQDNRGLYEQYF.

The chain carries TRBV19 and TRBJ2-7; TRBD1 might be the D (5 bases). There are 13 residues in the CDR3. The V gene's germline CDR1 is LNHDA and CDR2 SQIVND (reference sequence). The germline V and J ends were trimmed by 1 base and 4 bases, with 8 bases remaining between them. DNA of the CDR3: TGTGCCAGTAGTATAGGGACAATTTACGAGCAGTACTTC. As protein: CASSIGTIYEQYF.

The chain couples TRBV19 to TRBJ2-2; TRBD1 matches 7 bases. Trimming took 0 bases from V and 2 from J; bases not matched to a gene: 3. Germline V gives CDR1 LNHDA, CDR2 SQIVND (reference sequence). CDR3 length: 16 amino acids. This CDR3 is CASSIDRDSNTGELFF. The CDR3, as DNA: TGTGCCAGTAGTATAGATCGGGACAGCAACACCGGGGAGCTGTTTTTT. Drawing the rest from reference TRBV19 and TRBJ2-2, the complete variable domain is DGGITQSPKYLFRKEGQNVTLSCEQNLNHDAMYWYRQDPGQGLRLIYYSQIVNDFQKGDIAEGYSVSREKKESFPLTVTSAQKNPTAFYLCASSIDRDSNTGELFFGEGSRLTVL.